This record looks at one TCR beta chain sequence and its context. These data come from a study of blood T cell repertoires in COVID-19. Study-level information: From the United States, Italy and Spain came samples of acute and convalescent COVID-19. PBMCs, B-cell-depleted T cells, or T cells were the source of the cDNA or gDNA that made up the material.

Those enrolled in Seattle joined during active infection and were followed longitudinally afterward. Germline V gene lookup returns CDR1 LGHDT and CDR2 YNNKEL (reference sequence). The CDR3 has 23 amino acids. Germline trimming cut 1 base from V and 5 bases from J; bases unmatched to any gene: 31. Source study methods: For nucleated cells, counts were estimated from reference gene primer amplification. Sequenced by immunoSEQ multiplex PCR; TCRdb stores in-frame clones only, minus some. The DNA gave D and trimming, while V, J and clone size come from that table. The sample carries around 150,000 clones, 82% recorded once.

The source is a woman between 35 and 50 years old with COVID-19, enrolled during active disease. Material: peripheral blood. The chain has TRBV3-1 (or the pseudogene TRBV3-2) and TRBJ2-5; 7 nucleotides agree with TRBD2. Written as DNA, the CDR3 is TGTGCCAGCAGCCAAGTGCCCCACTTCGGGGAGCGGGGCCCCCTCTCCCCGTGGGAGACCCAGTACTTC. Its protein is CASSQVPHFGERGPLSPWETQYF.